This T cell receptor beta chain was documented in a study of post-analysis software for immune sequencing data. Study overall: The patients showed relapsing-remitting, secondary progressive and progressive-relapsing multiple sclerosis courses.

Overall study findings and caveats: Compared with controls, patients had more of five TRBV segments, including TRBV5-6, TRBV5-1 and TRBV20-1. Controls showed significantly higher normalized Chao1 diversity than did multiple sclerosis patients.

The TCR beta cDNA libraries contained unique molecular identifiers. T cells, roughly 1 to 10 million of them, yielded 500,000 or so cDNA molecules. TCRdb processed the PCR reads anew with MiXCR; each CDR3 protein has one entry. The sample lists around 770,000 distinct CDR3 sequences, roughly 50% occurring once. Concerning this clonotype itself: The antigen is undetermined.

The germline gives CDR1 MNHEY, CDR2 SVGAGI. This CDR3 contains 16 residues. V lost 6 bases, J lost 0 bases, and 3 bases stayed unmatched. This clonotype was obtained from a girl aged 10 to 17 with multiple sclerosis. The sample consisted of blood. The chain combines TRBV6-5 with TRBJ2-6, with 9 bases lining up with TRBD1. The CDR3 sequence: CASRSDRGSGANVLTF. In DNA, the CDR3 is TGTGCCAGCAGATCGGACAGGGGCTCTGGGGCCAACGTCCTGACTTTC.